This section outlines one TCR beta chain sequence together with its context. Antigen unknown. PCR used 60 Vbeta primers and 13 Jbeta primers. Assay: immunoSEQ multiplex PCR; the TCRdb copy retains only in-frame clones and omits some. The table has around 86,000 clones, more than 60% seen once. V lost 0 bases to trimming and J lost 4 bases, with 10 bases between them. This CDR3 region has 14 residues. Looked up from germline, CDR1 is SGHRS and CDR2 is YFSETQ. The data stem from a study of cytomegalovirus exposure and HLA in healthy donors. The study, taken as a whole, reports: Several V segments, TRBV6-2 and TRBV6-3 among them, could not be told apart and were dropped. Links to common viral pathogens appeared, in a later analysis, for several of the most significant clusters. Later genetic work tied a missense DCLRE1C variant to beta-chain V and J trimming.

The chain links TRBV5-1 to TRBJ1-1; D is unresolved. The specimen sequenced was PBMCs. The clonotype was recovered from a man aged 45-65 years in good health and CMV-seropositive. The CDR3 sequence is CASSLAGESTEAFF. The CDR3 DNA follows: TGCGCCAGCAGCTTGGCCGGGGAGTCCACTGAAGCTTTCTTT.